This T cell receptor (beta chain) was identified in a study of blood T cell repertoires in COVID-19 (dated by TCRdb to about 2020). Turning to the overall study: Samples covering the acute and convalescent phases of COVID-19 were provided by collaborators in the United States, Italy and Spain. The material from the prospective study consisted of cDNA or gDNA derived from T cells, B-cell-depleted T cells, or PBMCs. Deeply sampled blood TCRbeta repertoires from subjects exposed to, actively infected with, or recovered from COVID-19 were included in the dataset. A freely available public database, intended as a resource for researchers studying the immune response to SARS-CoV-2, is where the repertoires were released. The samples were drawn from two sources: the first 160 participants of the ongoing ImmuneRACE study, and fewer than 1,500 subjects contributed by 6 global collaborators. Sample metadata almost always included a de-identified subject ID, COVID-19 status, age in years and sex. HLA class I and class II types, where available, came from metadata supplied by the sample provider rather than from assay-based typing. General findings and caveats noted by the study authors: Clinical and demographic metadata were provided uncurated, with the amount varying by source and participant.

The table lists this clone with a count of one. Its recognized antigen is unknown. No much larger clone exists at a distance of one base, and base qualities are not known. CDR1 and CDR2 (SNHLY, FYNNEI) derive from the germline V gene. After removal of 4 bases from V and 1 base from J, the junction retains 4 bases not matched to a gene. The CDR3 has 15 amino acids, counting the end cysteine and phenylalanine. Only CDR3 DNA is held: 45 bases, read in frame from base 1. Collaborating institutions collected whole blood in K2EDTA tubes following their own protocols. For TCRbeta analysis, collaborators shipped samples in one of three forms: frozen whole blood, isolated PBMCs, or DNA extracted from either of those sample types. The immunoSEQ Assay, a bias-controlled multiplex PCR, was used to amplify TCRbeta CDR3 regions from genomic DNA. The authors' analysis ran thus. The number of nucleated cells in each sample was estimated by amplification of reference gene primers within the assay. To quantify the absolute abundance of each unique TCRbeta CDR3 rearrangement, sequence reads were collapsed and filtered. For each sample, productive Simpson clonality was calculated as the square root of Simpson's diversity index over productive rearrangements. TCRdb holds this immuneACCESS table with in-frame rearrangements only. Some clones are missing; in checked studies, unresolved V genes explain under half, and the rest has no known cause. The V and J calls and clone size come from that table; D and trimming were worked out from the DNA. For this sample the table gives about 210,000 clones, of which 65% to 85% were detected only once. 2.5% to 3.5% of the sample is in the top ten clones.

The chain was built from TRBV2 and TRBJ2-7; 10 central bases correspond to TRBD2. Sequencing input: peripheral blood. This receptor was identified in a man in his forties or fifties with active or convalescent COVID-19. CDR3 loop: CASSARTSGSYEQYF. The DNA sequence is TGTGCCAGCAGTGCCAGGACTAGCGGATCCTACGAGCAGTACTTC.